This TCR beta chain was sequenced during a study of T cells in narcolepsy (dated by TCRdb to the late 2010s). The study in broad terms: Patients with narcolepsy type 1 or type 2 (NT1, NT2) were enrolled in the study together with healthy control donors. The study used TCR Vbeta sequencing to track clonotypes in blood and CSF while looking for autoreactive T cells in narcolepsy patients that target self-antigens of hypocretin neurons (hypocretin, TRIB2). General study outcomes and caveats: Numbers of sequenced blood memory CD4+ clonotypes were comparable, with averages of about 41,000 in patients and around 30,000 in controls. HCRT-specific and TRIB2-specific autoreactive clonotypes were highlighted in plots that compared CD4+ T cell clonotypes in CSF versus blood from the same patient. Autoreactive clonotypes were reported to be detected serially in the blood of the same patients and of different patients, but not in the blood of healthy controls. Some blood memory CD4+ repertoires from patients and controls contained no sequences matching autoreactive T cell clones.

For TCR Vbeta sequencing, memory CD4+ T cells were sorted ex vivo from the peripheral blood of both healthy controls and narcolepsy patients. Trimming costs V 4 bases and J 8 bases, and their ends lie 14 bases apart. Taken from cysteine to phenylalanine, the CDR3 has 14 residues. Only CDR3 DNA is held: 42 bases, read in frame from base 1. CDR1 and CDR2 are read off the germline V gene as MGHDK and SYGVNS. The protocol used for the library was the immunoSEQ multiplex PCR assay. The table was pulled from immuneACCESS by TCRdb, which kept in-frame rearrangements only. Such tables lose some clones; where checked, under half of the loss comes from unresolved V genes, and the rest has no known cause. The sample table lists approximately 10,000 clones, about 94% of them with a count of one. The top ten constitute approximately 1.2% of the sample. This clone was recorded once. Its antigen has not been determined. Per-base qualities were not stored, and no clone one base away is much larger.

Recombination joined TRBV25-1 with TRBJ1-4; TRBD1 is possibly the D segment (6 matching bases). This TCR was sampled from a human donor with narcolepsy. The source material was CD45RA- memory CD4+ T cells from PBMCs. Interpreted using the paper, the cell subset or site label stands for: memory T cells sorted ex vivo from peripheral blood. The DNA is TGTGCCAGCAGTGGGGACATCGCTCGGGAAAAACTGTTTTTT. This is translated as CASSGDIAREKLFF.